This entry features one TCR beta chain sequence. Antigen specificity is unknown. The CDR3 is 18 residues long. V shed 5 bases, J shed 5 bases, and the junction held 15 bases outside the gene matches. Looked up from germline, CDR1 is LNHDA and CDR2 is SQIVND (reference sequence). The assay was immunoSEQ multiplex PCR, and TCRdb's table has in-frame clones only and misses some. The sample lists some 76,000 clones, approximately 90% occurring once. This entry comes from a study of lymphopenia after photon versus proton radiotherapy. Findings and caveats of the study: Larger post-nadir TCR diversity loss correlated inversely with survival in deceased patients. After lymphocyte nadir, photon-treated repertoires showed oligoclonal expansion, especially CD8+ Temra.

The source of this sequence is a woman in her thirties or forties with cholangiocarcinoma. Material: peripheral blood, obtained from a patient treated with photon-based radiotherapy. The rearrangement links TRBV19 to TRBJ2-2; 9 nucleotides match TRBD1. CDR3 DNA sequence: TGTGCCAGTAGTTTACGAACTCCGGGACAGGGAGGAACCGGGGAGCTGTTTTTT. As protein: CASSLRTPGQGGTGELFF.